This TCR beta chain is from a study of CXCR3-negative and CXCR3-positive naive CD8 T cells. Study-wide results and limits: Because surface CD5 did not distinguish the naive subsets, TCR strength was inferred from TRB CDR3 properties. Fresh PBMCs served for most assays, and CXCR3 expression fell partially after cryopreservation. Hydrophobicity was higher for TRB CDR3s found in CXCR3-positive naive cells than in CXCR3-negative naive cells. Diversity in memory CD8+ cells fell much lower than the comparably high levels seen in both naive subsets.

A word on this clonotype: As yet, its antigen is unknown.

At about 310,000 cells each, triplicate sorts were carried out for each CD8+ T cell subset. Libraries were UMI-labeled 5' RACE TRB cDNA. TCRdb reprocessed the 5' RACE reads; each CDR3 protein has one entry and no DNA is given. Its table lists approximately 100,000 distinct CDR3 sequences. Germline lookup yields CDR1 MNHEY and CDR2 SMNVEV (reference sequence). The CDR3 totals 14 residues. Input material: naive CXCR3+ CD8+ T cells from blood. Subset described: CD45RO-CCR7+CD27+CD95- naive CD8+ T cells expressing CXCR3 (TNR3+). The chain joins TRBV27 to TRBJ2-2; TCRdb proposes TRBD1, but this gene call is untestable without DNA. This sequence was found in a human donor in good health. Some clones in this sample may be carry-over from other donors' samples. The CDR3 reads CASSPWWETGELFF.